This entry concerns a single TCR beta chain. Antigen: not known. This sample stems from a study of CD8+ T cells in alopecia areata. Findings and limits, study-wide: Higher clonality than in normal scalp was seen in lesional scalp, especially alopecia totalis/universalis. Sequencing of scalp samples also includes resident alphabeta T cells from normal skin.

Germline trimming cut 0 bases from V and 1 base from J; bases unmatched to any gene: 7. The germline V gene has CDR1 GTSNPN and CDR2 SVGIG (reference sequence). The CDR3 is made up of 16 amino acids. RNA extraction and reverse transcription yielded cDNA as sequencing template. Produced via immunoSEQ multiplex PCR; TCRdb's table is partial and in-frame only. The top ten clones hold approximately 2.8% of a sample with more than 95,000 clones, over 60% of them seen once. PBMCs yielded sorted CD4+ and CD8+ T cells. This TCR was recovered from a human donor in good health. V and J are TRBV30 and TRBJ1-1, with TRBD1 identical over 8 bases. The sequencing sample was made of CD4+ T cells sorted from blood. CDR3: CAWSVLTGDRNTEAFF. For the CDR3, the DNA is TGTGCCTGGAGTGTACTGACAGGGGATAGGAACACTGAAGCTTTCTTT.